The clone carrying this T cell receptor (beta chain) was recorded at least ten times. The data originate from a study of T cells in Graves' hyperthyroidism and ophthalmopathy. RNA transcripts gave rise to amplified TCR beta CDR3 regions. The TCR CDR3 first-round RT-PCR relied on the HTBI primer set. TCRdb itself ran the multiplex PCR reads through MiXCR, one entry per CDR3 protein. The sample has approximately 500,000 distinct CDR3 sequences, 35% to 55% seen once. Together with thyroid ultrasound, orbital computed tomography, serum thyroxine and TRAb, clinical symptoms were used for diagnoses. There are 16 residues in the CDR3. Germline V lookup: CDR1 ENHRY, CDR2 SYGVKD. The V end was cut by 7 bases, the J end by 3 bases, with 21 bases between.

The chain is built from TRBV10-3 and TRBJ1-2, with a tentative D call TRBD1 (5 bases). This clonotype originated in a woman between 18 and 29 years old with Graves' hyperthyroidism. The specimen was peripheral blood or thyroid tissue (not recorded which). CDR3 sequence reads: CAIKPPWEGGDYGYTF. CDR3 bases: TGTGCCATCAAGCCCCCTTGGGAGGGAGGGGACTATGGCTACACCTTC.